One sample yielded the 18 T cell receptor beta chains listed below, sequenced in a study of immune evolution from preneoplasia to lung adenocarcinoma (dated by TCRdb to the early 2020s). Preparation of the library involved the immunoSEQ multiplex PCR assay. TCRdb limited this immuneACCESS table to in-frame rearrangements with V and J called. A share of clones is missing; checked studies link under half to unresolved V genes, and the rest is unexplained. The table for this sample lists around 16,000 clones; 75% to 90% of them were counted only once. Roughly 2.6% of the sample belongs to the ten largest clones. Sequenced input: FFPE invasive lung adenocarcinoma tissue. What the cell subset or site label conveys for this sample: frankly invasive lung adenocarcinoma (ADC). The receptors were sampled from a person between 65 and 79 years old with invasive lung adenocarcinoma.

This chain connects TRBV7-9 to TRBJ2-5; 7 positions agree with TRBD1. With 5 bases clipped from V and 2 bases from J, the junction kept 2 bases outside the gene matches. Germline V gene sequence: CDR1 SEHNR, CDR2 FQNEAQ (reference sequence). The CDR3 has 13 residues. The CDR3 coding sequence is TGTGCCAGCAGCAGGGGACAGCAAGAGACCCAGTACTTC. It codes for CASSRGQQETQYF.

The rearrangement links TRBV7-8 to TRBJ2-5; 8 nucleotides agree with TRBD2. The trim removed 1 base at V and 4 bases at J, leaving 11 bases unmatched. Germline V CDR1 and CDR2: SGHVS, FQNEAQ. This CDR3 has 17 residues. CDR3 sequence: CASSLVLSGNLRETQYF. The CDR3 DNA reads TGTGCCAGCAGCTTAGTCCTTAGCGGGAATCTGAGAGAGACCCAGTACTTC. The variable domain in full, with the rest retrieved from reference TRBV7-8 and TRBJ2-5, is GAGVSQSPRYKVAKRGQDVALRCDPISGHVSLFWYQQALGQGPEFLTYFQNEAQLDKSGLPSDRFFAERPEGSVSTLKIQRTQQEDSAVYLCASSLVLSGNLRETQYFGPGTRLLVL.

The genes are TRBV11-2 and TRBJ2-3; unclear D gene. The CDR3 extends over 15 amino acids. Germline CDR1 and CDR2: SGHAT and FQNNGV. Trimming took off 3 bases at V and 2 bases at J, with 12 bases between the two ends. CDR3 DNA: TGTGCCAGCAGCTTCTTGGTCAGGAACACAGATACGCAGTATTTT. It codes for CASSFLVRNTDTQYF.

The chain recombines TRBV30 with TRBJ2-7, with TRBD1 matching 7 bases. This CDR3 spans 12 amino acids. From germline, CDR1 is GTSNPN and CDR2 SVGIG (reference sequence). V lost 2 bases, J lost 4 bases, and 2 bases stayed unmatched. The CDR3 nucleotides are TGTGCCTGGAGTCGGGACAGTTACGAGCAGTACTTC. This gives the protein CAWSRDSYEQYF.

The chain has TRBV7-6 and TRBJ1-5, with 7 bases identical to TRBD1. The CDR3 has 15 amino acids. The germline V gene encodes CDR1 SGHVS and CDR2 FNYEAQ. V was clipped by 7 bases and J by 3 bases; unmatched bases: 9. CDR3 in DNA: TGTGCCAGCATTCGTCGACAGGGCCTCAATCAGCCCCAGCATTTT. Translation: CASIRRQGLNQPQHF.

The J gene is TRBJ1-5, the V gene TRBV10-2; 9 nucleotides line up with TRBD1. CDR3 length equals 14 residues. With 6 bases clipped from V and 4 bases from J, the junction kept 4 bases outside the gene matches. CDR1 is WSHSY and CDR2 is SAAADI in the germline V gene. CDR3 DNA: TGCGCCAGCAGACAGGGGGCGCGAAATCAGCCCCAGCATTTT. Protein sequence: CASRQGARNQPQHF.

The V call is TRBV11-2, the J call TRBJ1-4; a possible D gene is TRBD1 (6 bases). Germline lookup yields CDR1 SGHAT and CDR2 FQNNGV. The CDR3 is 16 amino acids. The V gene lost 4 bases and the J gene lost 0 bases, with 12 bases spanning the gap. DNA for the CDR3: TGTGCCAGCAGCTCAACCAGGGGACCAACTAATGAAAAACTGTTTTTT. Its protein product is CASSSTRGPTNEKLFF.

The chain carries TRBV27 and TRBJ2-1, with 8 bases identical to TRBD1. CDR1 and CDR2 (germline): MNHEY, SMNVEV (reference sequence). CDR3 length equals 16 residues. V lost 5 bases and J lost 6; bases outside the gene matches: 12. The CDR3, as DNA: TGTGCCAGCAGTCTGGCCGGGACAGGAAGAACCAATGAGCAGTTCTTC. This encodes CASSLAGTGRTNEQFF.

This sequence joins TRBV18 and TRBJ1-1; D is unresolved. Trimming took 3 bases from V and 6 from J, leaving 17 bases between them. Germline values: CDR1 KGHSH, CDR2 LQKENI. The CDR3 runs 15 residues. In DNA, the CDR3 is TGTGCCAGCTCACCGAGGTCATCTATGGACTCTGAAGCTTTCTTT. This encodes CASSPRSSMDSEAFF. Full variable domain (outside the CDR3, taken from reference TRBV18 and TRBJ1-1): NAGVMQNPRHLVRRRGQEARLRCSPMKGHSHVYWYRQLPEEGLKFMVYLQKENIIDESGMPKERFSAEFPKEGPSILRIQQVVRGDSAAYFCASSPRSSMDSEAFFGQGTRLTVV.

In regard to this clone: Other DNA sequences within the sample encode an identical CDR3. This chain uses TRBV7-3 with TRBJ2-7; 10 bases agree with TRBD1. The CDR3 is made up of 13 amino acids. V lost 5 bases, J lost 3 bases, and 1 base stayed unmatched. Looked up from germline, CDR1 is SGHTA and CDR2 is FQGTGA. CDR3 residues: CASSRDRGYEQYF. Written as DNA, the CDR3 is TGTGCCAGCAGCCGGGACAGGGGCTACGAGCAGTACTTC. Variable domain in full (rest from reference TRBV7-3 and TRBJ2-7): GAGVSQTPSNKVTEKGKYVELRCDPISGHTALYWYRQSLGQGPEFLIYFQGTGAADDSGLPNDRFFAVRPEGSVSTLKIQRTERGDSAVYLCASSRDRGYEQYFGPGTRLTVT.

The V and J genes are TRBV30 and TRBJ1-1; no clear D. Germline assignment: CDR1 GTSNPN and CDR2 SVGIG (reference sequence). V was shortened by 3 bases and J by 5 bases, with 10 bases between the two germline ends. CDR3 length: 12 amino acids. The CDR3 protein is CAWRTPRTEAFF. The CDR3 DNA reads as TGTGCCTGGAGGACCCCCAGGACTGAAGCTTTCTTT.

This clone came up once. V and J are TRBV12-5 and TRBJ2-3; tentatively, D is TRBD2 (6 bases). With 5 bases removed from V and 6 bases from J, the gap between germline ends came to 12 bases. Germline assignment: CDR1 LGHNT and CDR2 FRNRAP. This CDR3 is built from 13 residues. The CDR3 protein is CASGTGGPDTQYF. The CDR3 DNA reads as TGTGCTAGTGGTACAGGAGGGCCCGATACGCAGTATTTT.

The gene calls are TRBV7-9 and TRBJ2-7, with 10 bases matching TRBD2. V dropped 2 bases and J dropped 3; count of bases not matched to a gene: 13. Germline V gene data show CDR1 as SEHNR and CDR2 as FQNEAQ (reference sequence). This CDR3 region has 18 residues. CDR3 in amino acids: CASSLFTSGIGYHYEQYF. The CDR3 nucleotides read TGTGCCAGCAGCTTATTCACTAGCGGGATCGGGTATCACTACGAGCAGTACTTC.

This clone was detected a few times. The genes are TRBV7-9 and TRBJ2-2, with 7 nucleotides matching TRBD2. After removal of 2 bases from V and 5 bases from J, the junction contained 8 bases not matched to a gene. The germline gives CDR1 SEHNR, CDR2 FQNEAQ (reference sequence). The CDR3 consists of 16 residues. The DNA of the CDR3 is TGTGCCAGCAGCTTAATTCCGGGAGGAGGGACCGGGGAGCTGTTTTTT. Protein sequence: CASSLIPGGGTGELFF.

This chain joins TRBV29-1 and TRBJ2-5; D gene ambiguous. CDR1 is SQVTM, CDR2 ANQGSEA, per germline. This CDR3 has 14 residues. V shed 6 bases and J shed 2 bases, with 16 bases lying between them. The CDR3 sequence is CSVRKRRIQETQYF. Written as DNA, the CDR3 is TGCAGCGTACGAAAAAGGCGTATACAAGAGACCCAGTACTTC.

The chain has TRBV7-9 and TRBJ2-1, with a weak D call TRBD2 (5 bases). The germline V gene has CDR1 SEHNR and CDR2 FQNEAQ (reference sequence). This CDR3 has 12 residues. The V and J ends lost 3 bases and 9 bases respectively, with 9 bases between them. In DNA, the CDR3 is TGTGCCAGCAGCTTCCTTGAGGGTGAGCAGTTCTTC. Translating gives CASSFLEGEQFF.

The rearrangement joins TRBV6-5 to TRBJ1-2, with D tentatively TRBD1 (5 bases). CDR1 is MNHEY, CDR2 SVGAGI, per germline. Trimming removed 0 bases at V and 4 bases at J, with 12 bases between. This CDR3 is 15 amino acids long. The CDR3 reads CASSYSEGTPYGYTF. The CDR3 DNA is TGTGCCAGCAGTTACTCCGAGGGGACCCCCTATGGCTACACCTTC.

This clone was seen a single time. V usage is TRBV2 and J usage is TRBJ2-3, with TRBD2 identical over 11 bases. This CDR3 has 13 residues. Per the germline V gene, CDR1 is SNHLY and CDR2 is FYNNEI. V lost 9 bases, J lost 6 bases, and 5 bases stayed unmatched. The CDR3: CASSGRAVDTQYF. The CDR3, as DNA: TGTGCCAGTAGCGGGAGGGCCGTGGATACGCAGTATTTT.